These 25 T cell receptor beta chains originate from one sample sequenced in a study of radiotherapy plus CTLA-4 blockade in lung cancer. The repertoire was sequenced with immunoSEQ multiplex PCR; TCRdb's copy has only in-frame clones and lacks some. Among about 98,000 clones listed, approximately 85% were seen once. This sample comprised peripheral blood, obtained from a patient treated with radiotherapy plus ipilimumab. Source of these receptors: a human donor with non-small cell lung cancer who had a partial response to radiotherapy plus ipilimumab.

This chain links TRBV30 with TRBJ1-1, with D possibly being TRBD1 (5 bases). The germline gives CDR1 GTSNPN, CDR2 SVGIG (reference sequence). The V end lost 0 bases, the J end lost 4 bases, and 9 bases lay between the germline ends. There are 13 residues in the CDR3. The DNA for the CDR3 is TGTGCCTGGAGTGTCGGGGGGGGCACTGAAGCTTTCTTT. This codes for CAWSVGGGTEAFF.

The J gene is TRBJ1-2, the V gene TRBV2, with TRBD1 identical over 9 bases. This CDR3 has 14 amino acids. Trimming cost V 4 bases and J 2 bases; bases outside gene matches: 2. Germline CDR1 SNHLY, CDR2 FYNNEI. The CDR3 sequence: CASSGDRANYGYTF. CDR3 DNA sequence: TGTGCCAGCAGTGGGGACAGGGCAAACTATGGCTACACCTTC.

V is TRBV9 and J is TRBJ2-7; TRBD2 matches at 8 bases. This CDR3 has 16 residues. The ends lost 5 bases at V and 5 bases at J; junction bases unmatched: 15. CDR1 is SGDLS, CDR2 YYNGEE, per germline. The CDR3 region is CASSFSPGLGVDEQYF. The CDR3 region has the DNA TGTGCCAGCAGTTTCTCTCCGGGACTAGGGGTTGACGAGCAGTACTTC.

This chain links TRBV2 with TRBJ1-5, with 9 bases matching TRBD1. The CDR3 length is 14 residues. Germline V CDR1 and CDR2: SNHLY, FYNNEI. Trimming at V came to 5 bases and at J to 5 bases, leaving 4 bases not matched to a gene. The CDR3 DNA reads as TGTGCCAGCAGTACCGACAGGGGGGATCAGCCCCAGCATTTT. Amino acids: CASSTDRGDQPQHF.

V and J are TRBV27 and TRBJ2-1; 14 bases agree with TRBD2. The CDR3 is 19 amino acids. With 2 bases clipped from V and 8 bases from J, the junction kept 14 bases outside the gene matches. CDR1 and CDR2 from the germline V gene are MNHEY and SMNVEV (reference sequence). The CDR3 DNA reads TGTGCCAGCAGTTTAGTTCCCCCGACTAGCGGGAGGGGCCTCGATGAGCAGTTCTTC. It encodes CASSLVPPTSGRGLDEQFF.

This chain joins TRBV2 and TRBJ2-3; TRBD2 matches 10 bases. CDR3 size: 17 residues. Trimming cost V 2 bases and J 4 bases; bases outside gene matches: 9. CDR1 is SNHLY, CDR2 FYNNEI, per germline. The chain's CDR3 is CASSEQSAGGPPDTQYF. For the CDR3, the DNA is TGTGCCAGCAGTGAACAGTCAGCGGGAGGGCCCCCAGATACGCAGTATTTT.

This sequence joins TRBV4-1 and TRBJ2-1, with 9 bases aligning to TRBD1. This CDR3 contains 15 residues. Germline V gives CDR1 MGHRA, CDR2 YSYEKL. Germline trimming cut 1 base from V and 8 bases from J; bases unmatched to any gene: 6. The DNA of the CDR3 is TGCGCCAGCAGCCAAGGGGACAGGGTTACGGATGAGCAGTTCTTC. It is translated as CASSQGDRVTDEQFF.

The CDR3 sequence is CASSSEPGQLKETQYF. In nucleotides, the CDR3 is TGCGCCAGCAGCTCCGAGCCGGGACAGCTAAAAGAGACCCAGTACTTC. The V call is TRBV5-1, the J call TRBJ2-5; 7 nucleotides match TRBD1. The CDR3 totals 16 residues. Germline V gene lookup returns CDR1 SGHRS and CDR2 YFSETQ. J was trimmed by 3 bases and V by 3 bases; bases with no gene match: 11.

The chain employs TRBV2 and TRBJ2-3; 12 nucleotides align to TRBD2. Germline CDR1 reads SNHLY; CDR2 reads FYNNEI. This CDR3 comprises 14 residues. The J segment lost 4 bases and the V segment lost 6 bases, leaving 2 bases of the junction unmatched. As DNA, the CDR3 is TGTGCCAGCAGGACTAGCGGGAGTTCAGATACGCAGTATTTT. It yields the protein CASRTSGSSDTQYF.

The chain combines TRBV2 with TRBJ2-5, with D hard to call. The CDR3 is made up of 10 amino acids. Trimming removed 8 bases at V and 5 bases at J, with 6 bases between. CDR1 and CDR2 from the germline V gene are SNHLY and FYNNEI. The CDR3, as DNA: TGTGCCAGCCGGTGGGAGACCCAGTACTTC. It encodes CASRWETQYF.

The chain links TRBV18 to TRBJ1-5; D is unresolved. The CDR3 is made up of 17 amino acids. The germline CDR1 and CDR2 sequences are KGHSH and LQKENI. The V and J ends lost 3 bases and 1 base respectively, with 16 bases between them. CDR3 sequence reads: CASSPVAGMGSNQPQHF. Here the CDR3 DNA reads TGTGCCAGCTCACCTGTTGCGGGGATGGGGAGCAATCAGCCCCAGCATTTT. Drawing the rest from reference TRBV18 and TRBJ1-5, the complete variable domain is NAGVMQNPRHLVRRRGQEARLRCSPMKGHSHVYWYRQLPEEGLKFMVYLQKENIIDESGMPKERFSAEFPKEGPSILRIQQVVRGDSAAYFCASSPVAGMGSNQPQHFGDGTRLSIL.

The V and J genes are TRBV29-1 and TRBJ2-1; no reliable D call. Per germline, CDR1 SQVTM and CDR2 ANQGSEA. This CDR3 has 15 residues. V dropped 2 bases and J dropped 0 bases, with 11 bases sitting between them. CDR3 sequence reads: CSVEFGAHSYNEQFF. The DNA for the CDR3 is TGCAGCGTTGAATTTGGAGCGCACTCCTACAATGAGCAGTTCTTC.

CDR3 nucleotide sequence: TGTGCCAGTAGTAACGCCCTAAATGAGCAGTTCTTC. Residues: CASSNALNEQFF. The chain links TRBV19 to TRBJ2-1; D ambiguous. The V end lost 4 bases, the J end lost 7 bases, and 8 bases lay between the germline ends. The CDR3 is 12 residues long. The germline gives CDR1 LNHDA, CDR2 SQIVND (reference sequence).

The V and J genes are TRBV7-9 and TRBJ2-3; 11 positions agree with TRBD2. Germline CDR1 is SEHNR and CDR2 is FQNEAQ (reference sequence). J gave up 14 bases and V 5 bases, and 12 bases lay outside the gene matches. The CDR3 extends over 14 amino acids. The CDR3 reads CASSPGTSGAHRYF. The CDR3, as DNA: TGTGCCAGCAGCCCCGGGACTAGCGGAGCTCACCGGTATTTT.

The chain is built from TRBV19 and TRBJ2-1, with D hard to call. The CDR3 consists of 14 residues. The germline gives CDR1 LNHDA, CDR2 SQIVND (reference sequence). Trimming took off 8 bases at V and 0 bases at J, with 11 bases between the two ends. CDR3 in DNA: TGTGCCAGTTGCCCCCCCGGCTCCTACAATGAGCAGTTCTTC. It codes for CASCPPGSYNEQFF.

This clone was recorded only once. V usage is TRBV13 and J usage is TRBJ2-5; D gene uncertain. TRBJ2-7 explains the end of the DNA better; the J call may be wrong. The germline gives CDR1 PRHDT, CDR2 FYEKMQ (reference sequence). The CDR3 runs 15 residues. The CDR3 loop reads CASSLVGGQFDEQYF. Here the CDR3 DNA reads TGTGCCAGCAGCTTAGTGGGTGGGCAGTTCGACGAGCAGTACTTC.

The V and J genes are TRBV30 and TRBJ1-1; no firm D call. V was trimmed by 0 bases and J by 2 bases, leaving 22 bases between them. Germline CDR1 and CDR2: GTSNPN and SVGIG (reference sequence). This CDR3 spans 18 amino acids. The CDR3 nucleotides are TGTGCCTGGAGTGTACCGCGGGGAGTAGGAACACTCAACACTGAAGCTTTCTTT. As protein: CAWSVPRGVGTLNTEAFF.

The genes are TRBV6-1 and TRBJ1-2; TRBD1 matches at 7 bases. Losses at the gene ends were 5 bases for V and 4 bases for J; bases not matched to a gene: 7. CDR1 and CDR2 (germline): MNHNS, SASEGT. The CDR3 extends over 14 amino acids. The CDR3 DNA sequence: TGTGCCAGCAGTACGGGACAGTTTTTCTATGGCTACACCTTC. Protein product: CASSTGQFFYGYTF.

The rearrangement joins TRBV7-9 to TRBJ2-7; 7 positions agree with TRBD2. Germline V CDR1 and CDR2: SEHNR, FQNEAQ (reference sequence). Unmatched junction bases numbered 4, after V lost 1 base and J lost 4 bases. CDR3 length: 14 residues. Here the CDR3 DNA reads TGTGCCAGCAGCTTAGGTCTAGCGGTATACGAGCAGTACTTC. Translation: CASSLGLAVYEQYF. The full variable domain, in which reference TRBV7-9 and TRBJ2-7 provide the parts outside the CDR3, is DTGVSQNPRHKITKRGQNVTFRCDPISEHNRLYWYRQTLGQGPEFLTYFQNEAQLEKSRLLSDRFSAERPKGSFSTLEIQRTEQGDSAMYLCASSLGLAVYEQYFGPGTRLTVT.

The chain's CDR3 is CASSPRAGTGHYGYTF. CDR3 nucleotides: TGTGCCAGTAGTCCACGAGCGGGGACAGGCCACTATGGCTACACCTTC. V is TRBV19 and J is TRBJ1-2; 8 nucleotides line up with TRBD1. Germline CDR1 is LNHDA and CDR2 is SQIVND (reference sequence). J gave up 3 bases and V 5 bases, and 11 bases lay outside the gene matches. This CDR3 has 16 residues.

The V gene is TRBV2, the J gene TRBJ1-4; 8 bases line up with TRBD1. The germline V gene has CDR1 SNHLY and CDR2 FYNNEI. Trimming cost V 3 bases and J 16 bases; bases outside gene matches: 13. This CDR3 region has 14 residues. As DNA, the CDR3 is TGTGCCAGCAGTGACCGACAGGGGCTTTCACAAGCGTTTTTT. This encodes CASSDRQGLSQAFF. Using reference TRBV2 and TRBJ1-4 for the parts outside the CDR3, the full variable domain is EPEVTQTPSHQVTQMGQEVILRCVPISNHLYFYWYRQILGQKVEFLVSFYNNEISEKSEIFDDQFSVERPDGSNFTLKIRSTKLEDSAMYFCASSDRQGLSQAFFGSGTQLSVL.

The V call is TRBV23-1, the J call TRBJ1-5, with TRBD1 as a possible D gene (5 bases). TRBV23-1 is classed as an ORF, of uncertain function. V lost 3 bases and J lost 5, with 26 bases in between. The CDR3 extends over 19 amino acids. The CDR3 spells CASSHSLCRVYVRYQPQHF. The CDR3 bases are TGCGCCAGCAGTCACTCCCTTTGCAGGGTTTACGTAAGGTATCAGCCCCAGCATTTT.

The genes are TRBV5-6 and TRBJ1-2; 7 positions agree with TRBD1. J gave up 3 bases and V 0 bases, and 14 bases lay outside the gene matches. There are 18 residues in the CDR3. The germline gives CDR1 SGHDT, CDR2 YYEEEE. The CDR3 protein is CASSLVGDSRSSHYGYTF. CDR3 in DNA: TGTGCCAGCAGCTTGGTGGGGGACAGTCGTTCCTCCCACTATGGCTACACCTTC.

The rearrangement links TRBV20-1 to TRBJ2-7; D remains unclear. Germline lookup yields CDR1 DFQATT and CDR2 SNEGSKA (reference sequence). CDR3 length equals 11 residues. V was trimmed by 1 base and J by 2 bases, leaving 3 bases between them. CDR3 sequence reads: CSARATYEQYF. The CDR3 DNA follows: TGCAGTGCTAGAGCTACCTACGAGCAGTACTTC.

Only one count was recorded for this clone. V usage is TRBV19 and J usage is TRBJ2-3; a weak D match, TRBD1 (7 bases). Germline loops: CDR1 LNHDA, CDR2 SQIVND (reference sequence). This CDR3 has 15 amino acids. With 4 bases removed from V and 1 base from J, the gap between germline ends came to 12 bases. CDR3 residues: CASSSGTARTDTQYF. DNA of the CDR3: TGTGCCAGTAGTAGCGGGACAGCTCGCACAGATACGCAGTATTTT.